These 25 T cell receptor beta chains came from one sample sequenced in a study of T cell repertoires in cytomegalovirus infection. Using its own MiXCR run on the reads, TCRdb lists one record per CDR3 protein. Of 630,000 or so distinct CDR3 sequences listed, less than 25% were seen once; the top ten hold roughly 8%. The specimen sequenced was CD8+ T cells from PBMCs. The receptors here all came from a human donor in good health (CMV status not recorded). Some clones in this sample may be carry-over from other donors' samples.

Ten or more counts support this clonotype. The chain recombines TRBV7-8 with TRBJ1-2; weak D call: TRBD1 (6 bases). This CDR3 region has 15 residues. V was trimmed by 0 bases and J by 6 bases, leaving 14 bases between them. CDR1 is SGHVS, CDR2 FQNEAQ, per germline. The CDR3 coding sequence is TGTGCCAGCAGCTTAGCCGGAGAGACAGGCCATGGCTACACCTTC. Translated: CASSLAGETGHGYTF.

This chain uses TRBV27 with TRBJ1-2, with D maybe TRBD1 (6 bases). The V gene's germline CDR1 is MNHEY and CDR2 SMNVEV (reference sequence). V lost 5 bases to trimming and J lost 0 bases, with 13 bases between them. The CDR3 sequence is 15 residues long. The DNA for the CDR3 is TGTGCCAGCAGTAGCTCGGACAGCCCTAACTATGGCTACACCTTC. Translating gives CASSSSDSPNYGYTF.

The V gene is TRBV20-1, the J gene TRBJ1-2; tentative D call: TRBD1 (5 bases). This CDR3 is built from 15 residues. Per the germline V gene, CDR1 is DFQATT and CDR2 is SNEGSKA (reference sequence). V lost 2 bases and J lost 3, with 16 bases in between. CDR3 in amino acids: CSARSGWGRDYGYTF. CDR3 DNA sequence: TGCAGTGCTAGATCCGGGTGGGGCAGGGACTATGGCTACACCTTC.

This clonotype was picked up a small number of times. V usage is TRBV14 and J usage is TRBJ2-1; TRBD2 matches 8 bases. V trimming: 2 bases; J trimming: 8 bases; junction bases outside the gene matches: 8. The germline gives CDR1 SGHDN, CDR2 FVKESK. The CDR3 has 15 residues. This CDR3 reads CASSQTLRGADEQFF. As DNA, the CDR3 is TGTGCCAGCAGCCAAACTTTGCGGGGGGCCGATGAGCAGTTCTTC.

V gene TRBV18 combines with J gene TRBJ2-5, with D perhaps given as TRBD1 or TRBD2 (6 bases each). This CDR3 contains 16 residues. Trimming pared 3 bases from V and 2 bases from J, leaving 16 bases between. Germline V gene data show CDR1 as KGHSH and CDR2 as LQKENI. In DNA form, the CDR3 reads TGTGCCAGCTCACCCCCCGGGGGCCGATTTCAAGAGACCCAGTACTTC. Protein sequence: CASSPPGGRFQETQYF.

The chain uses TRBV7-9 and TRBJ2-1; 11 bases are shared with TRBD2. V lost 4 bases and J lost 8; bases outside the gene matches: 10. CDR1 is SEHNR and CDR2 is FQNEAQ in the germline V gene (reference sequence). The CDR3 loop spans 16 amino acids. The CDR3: CASSSPLAGGIDEQFF. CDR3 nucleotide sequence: TGTGCCAGCAGCTCCCCTCTAGCGGGGGGCATCGATGAGCAGTTCTTC.

This CDR3 is CASSDMDRVEHF. The CDR3 coding sequence is TGTGCCAGCAGTGATATGGACAGGGTGGAGCATTTT. This chain links TRBV2 with TRBJ1-5, with 8 bases fitting TRBD1. V lost 3 bases to trimming and J lost 14 bases; unmatched junction nucleotides: 6. The length of the CDR3 is 12 residues. Germline CDR1 reads SNHLY; CDR2 reads FYNNEI.

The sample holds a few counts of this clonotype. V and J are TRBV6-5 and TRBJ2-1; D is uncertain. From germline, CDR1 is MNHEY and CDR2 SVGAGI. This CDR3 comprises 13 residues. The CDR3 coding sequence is TGTGCTACATCTAGGTCCTCCTACAATGAGCAGTTCTTC. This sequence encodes CATSRSSYNEQFF.

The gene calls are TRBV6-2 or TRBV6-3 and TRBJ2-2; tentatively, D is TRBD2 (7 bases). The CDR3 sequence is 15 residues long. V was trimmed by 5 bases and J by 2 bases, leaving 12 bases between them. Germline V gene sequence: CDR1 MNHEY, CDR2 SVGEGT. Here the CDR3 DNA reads TGTGCCAGCAGTAAGGGGGGGCCCAACACCGGGGAGCTGTTTTTT. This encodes CASSKGGPNTGELFF.

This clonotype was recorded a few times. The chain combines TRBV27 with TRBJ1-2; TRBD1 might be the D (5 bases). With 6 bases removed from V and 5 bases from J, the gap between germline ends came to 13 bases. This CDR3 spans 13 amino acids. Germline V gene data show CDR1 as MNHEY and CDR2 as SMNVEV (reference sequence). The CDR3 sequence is CASRPGWEYGYTF. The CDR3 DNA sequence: TGTGCCAGCAGACCAGGGTGGGAGTATGGCTACACCTTC.

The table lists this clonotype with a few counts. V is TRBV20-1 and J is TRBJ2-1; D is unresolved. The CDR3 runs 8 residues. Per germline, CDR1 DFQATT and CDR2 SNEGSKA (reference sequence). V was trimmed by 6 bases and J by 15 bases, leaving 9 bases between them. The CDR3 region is CSAQKGFF. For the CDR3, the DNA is TGCAGTGCACAGAAGGGGTTCTTC.

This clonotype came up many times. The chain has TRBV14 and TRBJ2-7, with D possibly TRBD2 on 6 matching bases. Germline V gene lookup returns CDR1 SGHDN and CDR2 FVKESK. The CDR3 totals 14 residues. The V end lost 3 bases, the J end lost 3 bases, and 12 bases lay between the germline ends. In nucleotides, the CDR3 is TGTGCCAGCAGCCAGGGGACTTTTCACTACGAGCAGTACTTC. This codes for CASSQGTFHYEQYF.

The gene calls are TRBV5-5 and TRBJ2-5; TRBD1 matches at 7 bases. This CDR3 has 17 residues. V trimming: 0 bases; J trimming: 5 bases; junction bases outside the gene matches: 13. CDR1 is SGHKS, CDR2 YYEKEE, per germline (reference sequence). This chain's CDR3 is CASSLDTGTGVLETQYF. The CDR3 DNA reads TGTGCCAGCAGCTTGGACACGGGAACAGGGGTTCTGGAGACCCAGTACTTC.

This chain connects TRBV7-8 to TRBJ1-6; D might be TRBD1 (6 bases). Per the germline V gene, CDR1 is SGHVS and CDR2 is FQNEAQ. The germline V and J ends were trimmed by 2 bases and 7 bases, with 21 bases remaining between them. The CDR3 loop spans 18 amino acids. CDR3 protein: CASSLRAITGTRNSPLHF. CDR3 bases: TGTGCCAGCAGCTTACGCGCTATAACCGGGACAAGGAATTCACCCCTCCACTTT. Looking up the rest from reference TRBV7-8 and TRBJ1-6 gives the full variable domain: GAGVSQSPRYKVAKRGQDVALRCDPISGHVSLFWYQQALGQGPEFLTYFQNEAQLDKSGLPSDRFFAERPEGSVSTLKIQRTQQEDSAVYLCASSLRAITGTRNSPLHFGNGTRLTVT.

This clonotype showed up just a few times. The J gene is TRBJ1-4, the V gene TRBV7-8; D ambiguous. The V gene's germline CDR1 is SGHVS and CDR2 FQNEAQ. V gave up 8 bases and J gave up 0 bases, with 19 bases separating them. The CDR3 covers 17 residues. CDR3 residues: CASAPWADPATNEKLFF. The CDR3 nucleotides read TGTGCCAGCGCTCCTTGGGCGGACCCTGCAACTAATGAAAAACTGTTTTTT.

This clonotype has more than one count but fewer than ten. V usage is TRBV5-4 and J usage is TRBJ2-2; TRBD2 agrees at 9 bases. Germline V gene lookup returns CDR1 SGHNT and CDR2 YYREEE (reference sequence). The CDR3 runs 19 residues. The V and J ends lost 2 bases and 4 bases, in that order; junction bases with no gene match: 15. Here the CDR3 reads CASSLGPQAGGRGTGELFF. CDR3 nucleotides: TGTGCCAGCAGCTTAGGGCCCCAAGCGGGGGGACGAGGCACCGGGGAGCTGTTTTTT. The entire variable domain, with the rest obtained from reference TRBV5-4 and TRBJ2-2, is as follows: ETGVTQSPTHLIKTRGQQVTLRCSSQSGHNTVSWYQQALGQGPQFIFQYYREEENGRGNFPPRFSGLQFPNYSSELNVNALELDDSALYLCASSLGPQAGGRGTGELFFGEGSRLTVL.

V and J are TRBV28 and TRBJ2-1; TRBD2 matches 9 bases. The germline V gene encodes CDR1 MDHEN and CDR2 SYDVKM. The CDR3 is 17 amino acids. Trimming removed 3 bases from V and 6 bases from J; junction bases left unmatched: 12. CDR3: CASSFPSGGGAVNEQFF. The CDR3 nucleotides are TGTGCCAGCAGTTTCCCCTCGGGCGGGGGGGCGGTCAATGAGCAGTTCTTC.

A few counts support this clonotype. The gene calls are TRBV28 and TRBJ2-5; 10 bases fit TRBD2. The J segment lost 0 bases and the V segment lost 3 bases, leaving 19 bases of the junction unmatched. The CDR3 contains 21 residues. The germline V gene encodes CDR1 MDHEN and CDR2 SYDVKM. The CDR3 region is CASSLPPGLAGEEHYQETQYF. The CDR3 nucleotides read TGTGCCAGCAGTTTGCCCCCCGGGCTAGCGGGGGAGGAACATTACCAAGAGACCCAGTACTTC.

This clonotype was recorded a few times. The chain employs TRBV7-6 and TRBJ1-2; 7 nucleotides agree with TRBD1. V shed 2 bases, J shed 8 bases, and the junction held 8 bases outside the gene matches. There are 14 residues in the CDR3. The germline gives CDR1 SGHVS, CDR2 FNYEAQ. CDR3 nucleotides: TGTGCCAGCAGCTTAAGGTCAGGGGGTTACGGCTACACCTTC. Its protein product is CASSLRSGGYGYTF.

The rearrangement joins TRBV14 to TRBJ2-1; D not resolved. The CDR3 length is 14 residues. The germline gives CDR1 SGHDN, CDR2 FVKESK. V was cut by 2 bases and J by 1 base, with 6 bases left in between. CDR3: CASSQLRSYNEQFF. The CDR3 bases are TGTGCCAGCAGCCAATTGCGATCCTACAATGAGCAGTTCTTC.

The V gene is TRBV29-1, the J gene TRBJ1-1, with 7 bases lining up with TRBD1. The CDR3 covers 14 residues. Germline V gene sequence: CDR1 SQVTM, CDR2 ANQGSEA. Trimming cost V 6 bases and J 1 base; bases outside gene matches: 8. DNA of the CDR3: TGCAGCGTCGGGGGGACAGAACGGAACACTGAAGCTTTCTTT. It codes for CSVGGTERNTEAFF.

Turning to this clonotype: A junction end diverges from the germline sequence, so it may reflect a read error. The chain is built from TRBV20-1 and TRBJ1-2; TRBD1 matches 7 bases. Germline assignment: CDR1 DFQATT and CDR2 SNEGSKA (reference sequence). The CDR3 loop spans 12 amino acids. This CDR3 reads CSARDQYRDSFF. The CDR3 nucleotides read TGCAGTGCTAGGGATCAGTACCGGGACAGTTTCTTC.

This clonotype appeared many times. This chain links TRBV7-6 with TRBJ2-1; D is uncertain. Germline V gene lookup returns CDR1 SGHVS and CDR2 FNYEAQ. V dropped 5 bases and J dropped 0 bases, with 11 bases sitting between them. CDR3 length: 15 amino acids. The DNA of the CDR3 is TGTGCCAGCAGCCCCCGGTCAGACTCCTACAATGAGCAGTTCTTC. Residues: CASSPRSDSYNEQFF.

CDR3 coding DNA: TGTGCCAGCAGTTTTTTACGGGGGGGCCGAAATGAGCAGTTCTTC. It encodes CASSFLRGGRNEQFF. The chain couples TRBV6-2 or TRBV6-3 to TRBJ2-1; 8 bases are shared with TRBD2. Trimming at V came to 4 bases and at J to 7 bases, leaving 9 bases not matched to a gene. CDR3 length equals 15 residues. Germline-derived CDR1 and CDR2 are MNHEY and SVGEGT.

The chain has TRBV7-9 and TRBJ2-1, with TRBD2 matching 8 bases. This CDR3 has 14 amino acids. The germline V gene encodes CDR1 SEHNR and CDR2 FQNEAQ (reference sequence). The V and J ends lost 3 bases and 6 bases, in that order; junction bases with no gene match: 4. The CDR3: CASSFERGLNEQFF. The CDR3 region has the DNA TGTGCCAGCAGCTTTGAGCGGGGGCTCAATGAGCAGTTCTTC. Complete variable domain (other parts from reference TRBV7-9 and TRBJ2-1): DTGVSQNPRHKITKRGQNVTFRCDPISEHNRLYWYRQTLGQGPEFLTYFQNEAQLEKSRLLSDRFSAERPKGSFSTLEIQRTEQGDSAMYLCASSFERGLNEQFFGPGTRLTVL.